The rows below give T cell receptor beta chains drawn from one sample of a study of T cell responses to AZD1222 COVID-19 vaccine. Only in-frame clones appear in the TCRdb table, and some are missing; sequencing was by immunoSEQ multiplex PCR. The data show around 150,000 clones, 88% seen once. The specimen comprised peripheral blood, sampled on day 0 of MenACWY control vaccination. The source is an adult in good health. CDR3s include the opening cysteine and the closing phenylalanine or tryptophan. Fields, in order: clone size, D gene, V gene, J gene, CDR3 protein, CDR3 DNA. D genes are given only for firm matches. For some rows the clone size is stated as once, few or many, or as a class when expanded; others skip it.

>.|TRBD1|TRBV29-1|TRBJ2-1
CSVERGSTGDDEQFF
TGCAGCGTTGAGAGGGGATCCACAGGGGACGATGAGCAGTTCTTC
>.|.|TRBV6-2/TRBV6-3|TRBJ2-7
CASSSGGSYEQYF
TGTGCCAGCAGTTCCGGGGGATCCTACGAGCAGTACTTC
>.|.|TRBV10-3|TRBJ1-5
CAIRGEGNQPQHF
TGTGCCATCAGGGGGGAAGGCAATCAGCCCCAGCATTTT
>.|.|TRBV19|TRBJ1-1
CASITGGKSFF
TGTGCCAGTATCACCGGGGGAAAATCTTTCTTT
>few|TRBD1|TRBV7-2|TRBJ1-1
CASSPGTGNEAFF
TGTGCCAGCAGCCCGGGGACAGGGAATGAAGCTTTCTTT
>.|.|TRBV9|TRBJ1-2
CASSWTDHNGYTF
TGTGCCAGCAGTTGGACGGATCATAATGGCTACACCTTC
>.|.|TRBV15|TRBJ2-2
CATSRDRRWELFF
TGTGCCACCAGCAGAGACCGTCGATGGGAGCTGTTTTTT
>.|TRBD2|TRBV4-1|TRBJ2-2
CASSQLAGGRRGGELFF
TGCGCCAGCAGCCAACTAGCGGGAGGGCGACGGGGCGGGGAGCTGTTTTTT
>few|.|TRBV7-3|TRBJ1-2
CASSLAGDTNYGYTF
TGTGCCAGCAGCCTAGCGGGGGACACCAACTATGGCTACACCTTC
>.|TRBD1|TRBV2|TRBJ1-5
CASSSQGAEQPQHF
TGTGCCAGCAGTTCTCAGGGGGCGGAGCAGCCCCAGCATTTT
>.|.|TRBV19|TRBJ1-5
CASSIDHEYSNQPQHF
TGTGCCAGTAGTATTGATCATGAATATAGCAATCAGCCCCAGCATTTT
>once|TRBD2|TRBV7-2|TRBJ2-2
CASSLGLAFTGELFF
TGTGCCAGCAGCCTCGGACTAGCTTTCACCGGGGAGCTGTTTTTT
>.|TRBD1|TRBV19|TRBJ2-2
CASSRTGGSNTGELFF
TGTGCCAGTAGTAGAACAGGGGGCTCTAACACCGGGGAGCTGTTTTTT
>.|.|TRBV7-2|TRBJ1-5
CASSVNSNQPQHF
TGTGCCAGCAGCGTGAATAGCAATCAGCCCCAGCATTTT
>.|.|TRBV6-4|TRBJ2-5
CASSPGGKETQYF
TGTGCCAGCAGTCCCGGGGGAAAAGAGACCCAGTACTTC
>.|.|TRBV7-8|TRBJ2-5
CASSLSGQETQYF
TGTGCCAGCAGCTTATCGGGCCAAGAGACCCAGTACTTC
>.|.|TRBV19|TRBJ2-3
CASTPDRASTDTQYF
TGTGCCAGTACCCCGGACAGAGCTAGCACAGATACGCAGTATTTT
>.|.|TRBV7-8|TRBJ1-3
CASSPLTGSRANTIYF
TGTGCCAGCAGCCCTCTAACCGGGTCCCGGGCAAACACCATATATTTT
>.|.|TRBV19|TRBJ2-1
CASSTLAGGPEQFF
TGTGCCAGTAGTACCCTCGCCGGGGGACCTGAGCAGTTCTTC
>few|.|TRBV6-4|TRBJ2-1
CASSDGAGRGNEQFF
TGTGCCAGCAGTGACGGGGCAGGAAGAGGCAATGAGCAGTTCTTC
>.|.|TRBV5-1|TRBJ2-5
CASSLMNSGEETQYF
TGCGCCAGCAGCTTGATGAACAGCGGAGAAGAGACCCAGTACTTC
>.|.|TRBV28|TRBJ2-2
CASRDNRGPGELFF
TGTGCCAGCAGGGACAACCGCGGACCCGGGGAGCTGTTTTTT
>.|TRBD1|TRBV2|TRBJ1-4
CASSLYQQGASNEKLFF
TGTGCCAGCAGCCTATATCAACAGGGGGCATCTAATGAAAAACTGTTTTTT
>.|TRBD1|TRBV4-3|TRBJ1-1
CASSQGELQGGTEAFF
TGCGCCAGCAGCCAAGGGGAGTTACAGGGGGGTACTGAAGCTTTCTTT
>few|TRBD1|TRBV6-5|TRBJ1-1
CASSYGQVNTEAFF
TGTGCCAGCAGTTACGGACAGGTGAACACTGAAGCTTTCTTT
>.|.|TRBV3-1/TRBV3-2|TRBJ2-6
CASSPRGTSGANVLTF
TGTGCCAGCAGCCCCCGCGGGACCTCTGGGGCCAACGTCCTGACTTTC
>.|TRBD2|TRBV6-4|TRBJ2-3
CASSGTGGTDTQYF
TGTGCCAGCAGCGGGACGGGAGGGACAGATACGCAGTATTTT
>.|TRBD2|TRBV4-1|TRBJ2-1
CASSQGRARGDNEQFF
TGCGCCAGCAGCCAGGGACGAGCGCGGGGGGACAATGAGCAGTTCTTC
>.|.|TRBV18|TRBJ2-7
CASSPGRVSYEQYF
TGTGCCAGCTCACCAGGGCGCGTCTCCTACGAGCAGTACTTC
>.|.|TRBV9|TRBJ1-1
CASSETGQNTEAFF
TGTGCCAGCAGCGAAACAGGTCAGAACACTGAAGCTTTCTTT
>.|.|TRBV6-1|TRBJ2-2
CASSEQLRDTGELFF
TGTGCCAGCAGTGAACAGCTGAGGGACACCGGGGAGCTGTTTTTT
>.|.|TRBV19|TRBJ1-6
CATQPGSSYNSPLHF
TGTGCCACCCAACCAGGGAGCTCCTATAATTCACCCCTCCACTTT
>.|.|TRBV6-6|TRBJ2-1
CASSLFGSSYNEQFF
TGTGCCAGCAGTTTGTTCGGGAGCTCCTACAATGAGCAGTTCTTC
>.|.|TRBV28|TRBJ1-4
CASGLSGRTGEKLFF
TGTGCCAGCGGCCTTTCGGGCCGAACCGGCGAAAAACTGTTTTTT
>.|.|TRBV5-6|TRBJ1-2
CASSSKSRYGYTF
TGTGCCAGCAGCTCCAAGAGCCGCTATGGCTACACCTTC
>.|.|TRBV18|TRBJ1-5
CASSPNMVGNQPQHF
TGTGCCAGCTCCCCGAATATGGTGGGCAATCAGCCCCAGCATTTT
>.|TRBD1|TRBV28|TRBJ2-7
CASSPPGQAVTYEQYF
TGTGCCAGCAGCCCCCCGGGACAGGCCGTTACCTACGAGCAGTACTTC
>.|.|TRBV4-3|TRBJ2-1
CASSQGQTEQFF
TGCGCCAGCAGCCAAGGCCAAACTGAGCAGTTCTTC
>.|.|TRBV6-2/TRBV6-3|TRBJ2-3
CASSRRLGLDTQYF
TGTGCCAGCAGCCGCAGACTCGGCCTAGATACGCAGTATTTT
>.|.|TRBV28|TRBJ2-2
CASSSGSNTGELFF
TGTGCCAGCAGTTCGGGATCGAACACCGGGGAGCTGTTTTTT
>.|.|TRBV18|TRBJ1-4
CASSLTREGEKLFF
TGTGCCAGCTCACTGACCAGGGAGGGGGAAAAACTGTTTTTT
>.|.|TRBV5-1|TRBJ1-2
CASSPGPEGYGYTF
TGCGCCAGCAGCCCGGGGCCCGAGGGCTATGGCTACACCTTC
>.|.|TRBV28|TRBJ1-2
CASSDPTGSRVYGYTF
TGTGCCAGCAGTGATCCGACAGGTTCGAGGGTCTATGGCTACACCTTC
>.|.|TRBV11-3|TRBJ2-3
CASSLDSTDTQYF
TGTGCCAGCAGCTTAGACAGTACAGATACGCAGTATTTT
>.|TRBD1|TRBV7-9|TRBJ2-7
CASSLGTGYEQYF
TGTGCCAGCAGCTTAGGGACAGGGTACGAGCAGTACTTC
>.|TRBD1|TRBV5-6|TRBJ1-2
CASSRGQNFYGYTF
TGTGCCAGCAGCCGGGGACAGAACTTCTATGGCTACACCTTC
>.|TRBD2|TRBV2|TRBJ2-7
CASSEGLAGLSEQYF
TGTGCCAGCAGTGAAGGGCTAGCGGGGCTGTCGGAGCAGTACTTC
>.|.|TRBV20-1|TRBJ1-1
CSASEGPNTEAFF
TGCAGTGCTAGTGAGGGACCGAACACTGAAGCTTTCTTT
>.|TRBD1|TRBV20-1|TRBJ1-4
CSAGDREKLFF
TGCAGTGCTGGGGACAGGGAAAAACTGTTTTTT
>.|.|TRBV5-5|TRBJ2-1
CASSLQGYYNEQFF
TGTGCCAGCAGCTTGCAGGGATACTACAATGAGCAGTTCTTC
>once|TRBD1|TRBV6-4|TRBJ2-6
CASSGQQGNGANVLTF
TGTGCCAGCAGTGGCCAACAGGGGAACGGGGCCAACGTCCTGACTTTC
>.|.|TRBV7-3|TRBJ1-2
CASSPRRDGYTF
TGTGCCAGCAGCCCTCGTCGGGATGGCTACACCTTC
>.|.|TRBV29-1|TRBJ2-1
CSVEDPGVNEQFF
TGCAGCGTTGAAGATCCTGGGGTCAATGAGCAGTTCTTC